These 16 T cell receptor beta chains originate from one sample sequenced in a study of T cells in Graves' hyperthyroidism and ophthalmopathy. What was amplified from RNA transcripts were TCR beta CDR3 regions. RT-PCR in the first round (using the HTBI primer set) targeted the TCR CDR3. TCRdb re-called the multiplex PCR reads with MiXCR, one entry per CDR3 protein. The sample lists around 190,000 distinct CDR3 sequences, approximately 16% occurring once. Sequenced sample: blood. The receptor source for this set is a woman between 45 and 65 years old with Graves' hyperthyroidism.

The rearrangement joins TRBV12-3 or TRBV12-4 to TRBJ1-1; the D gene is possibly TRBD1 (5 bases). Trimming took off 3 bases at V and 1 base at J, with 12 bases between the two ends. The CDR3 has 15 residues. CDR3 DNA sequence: TGTGCCAGCAGTTTGCGGGGTGGGACGAACACTGAAGCTTTCTTT. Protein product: CASSLRGGTNTEAFF.

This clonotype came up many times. The DNA for the CDR3 is TGCAGCGTTGAAGATGGAGGGGTGAGGGAGCAGTACTTC. Amino acid sequence: CSVEDGGVREQYF. The gene calls are TRBV29-1 and TRBJ2-7; D is possibly TRBD2 (6 bases). Germline V CDR1 and CDR2: SQVTM, ANQGSEA. The CDR3 covers 13 residues. Deletions cut 0 bases from V and 7 bases from J, with 13 bases between.

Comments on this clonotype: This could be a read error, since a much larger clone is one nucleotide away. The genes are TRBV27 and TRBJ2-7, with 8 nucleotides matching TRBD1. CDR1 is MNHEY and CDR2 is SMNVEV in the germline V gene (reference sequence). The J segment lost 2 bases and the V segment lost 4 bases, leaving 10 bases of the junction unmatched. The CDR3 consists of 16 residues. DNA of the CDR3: TGTGCCAGCAGTTCTAAACAGGGGGTCGGGGCCTACGAGCAGTACTTC. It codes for CASSSKQGVGAYEQYF.

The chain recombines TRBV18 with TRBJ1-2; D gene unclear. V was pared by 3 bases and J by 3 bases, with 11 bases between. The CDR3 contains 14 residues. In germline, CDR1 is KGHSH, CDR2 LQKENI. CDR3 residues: CASSPSRSDYGYTF. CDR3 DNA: TGTGCCAGCTCACCGAGTCGTTCGGACTATGGCTACACCTTC.

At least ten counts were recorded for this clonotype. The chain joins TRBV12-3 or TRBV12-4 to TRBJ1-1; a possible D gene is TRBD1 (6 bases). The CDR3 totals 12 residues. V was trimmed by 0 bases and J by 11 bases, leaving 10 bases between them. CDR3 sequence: CASSLAGARAFF. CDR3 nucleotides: TGTGCCAGCAGTTTAGCGGGGGCGAGGGCTTTCTTT.

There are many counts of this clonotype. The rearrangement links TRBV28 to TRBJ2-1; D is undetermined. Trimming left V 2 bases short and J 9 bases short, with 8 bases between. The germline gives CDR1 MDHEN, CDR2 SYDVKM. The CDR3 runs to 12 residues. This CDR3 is CASSLNPTEQFF. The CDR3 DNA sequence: TGTGCCAGCAGTTTAAATCCAACTGAGCAGTTCTTC.

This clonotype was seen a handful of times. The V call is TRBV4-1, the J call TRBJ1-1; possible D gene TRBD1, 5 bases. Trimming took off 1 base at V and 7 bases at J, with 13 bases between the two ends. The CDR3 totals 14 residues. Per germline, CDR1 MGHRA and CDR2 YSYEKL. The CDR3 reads CASSQGPRALEAFF. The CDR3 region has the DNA TGCGCCAGCAGCCAAGGACCCAGGGCTCTTGAAGCTTTCTTT.

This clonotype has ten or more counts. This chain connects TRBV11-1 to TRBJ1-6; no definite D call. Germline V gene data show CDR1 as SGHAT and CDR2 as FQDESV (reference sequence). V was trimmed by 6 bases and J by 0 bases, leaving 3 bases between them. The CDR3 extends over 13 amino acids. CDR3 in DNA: TGTGCCAGCAGTAGCTCCTATAATTCACCCCTCCACTTT. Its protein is CASSSSYNSPLHF.

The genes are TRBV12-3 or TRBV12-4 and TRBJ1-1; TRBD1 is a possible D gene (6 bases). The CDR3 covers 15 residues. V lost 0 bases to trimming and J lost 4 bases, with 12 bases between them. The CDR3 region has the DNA TGTGCCAGCAGTTTAGCCCCGACAGGCCGCACTGAAGCTTTCTTT. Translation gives CASSLAPTGRTEAFF.

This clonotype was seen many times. CDR3 region: CASSQVAGVNIQYF. In DNA, the CDR3 is TGTGCCAGCAGCCAAGTAGCGGGAGTGAACATTCAGTACTTC. The chain couples TRBV3-1 to TRBJ2-4; 9 nucleotides line up with TRBD2. The CDR3 has 14 residues. Trimming cost V 1 base and J 7 bases; bases outside gene matches: 2. The germline gives CDR1 LGHDT, CDR2 YNNKEL (reference sequence).

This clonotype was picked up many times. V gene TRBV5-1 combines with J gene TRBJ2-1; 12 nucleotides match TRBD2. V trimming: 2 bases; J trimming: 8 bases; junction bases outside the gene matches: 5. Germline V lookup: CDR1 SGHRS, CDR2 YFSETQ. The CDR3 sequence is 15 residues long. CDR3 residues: CASSFLAGGPDEQFF. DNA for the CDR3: TGCGCCAGCAGCTTCCTAGCGGGAGGGCCAGATGAGCAGTTCTTC.

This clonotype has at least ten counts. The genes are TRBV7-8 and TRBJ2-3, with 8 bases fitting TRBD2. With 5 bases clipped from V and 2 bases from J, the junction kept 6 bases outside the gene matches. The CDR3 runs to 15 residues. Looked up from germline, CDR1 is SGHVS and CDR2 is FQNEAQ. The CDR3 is CASSIREGNTDTQYF. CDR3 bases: TGTGCCAGCAGCATACGGGAGGGAAACACAGATACGCAGTATTTT.

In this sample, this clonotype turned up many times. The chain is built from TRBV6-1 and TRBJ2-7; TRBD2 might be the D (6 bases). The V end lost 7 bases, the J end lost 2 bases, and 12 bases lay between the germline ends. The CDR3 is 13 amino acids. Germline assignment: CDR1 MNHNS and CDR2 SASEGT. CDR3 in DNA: TGTGCCAGCAATAGCGGCCAAACCTACGAGCAGTACTTC. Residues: CASNSGQTYEQYF.

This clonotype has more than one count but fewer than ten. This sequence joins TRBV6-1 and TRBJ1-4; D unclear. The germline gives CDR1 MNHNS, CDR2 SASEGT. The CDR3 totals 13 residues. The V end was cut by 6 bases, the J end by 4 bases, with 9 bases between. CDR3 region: CASRIDRNEKLFF. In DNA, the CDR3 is TGTGCCAGCAGGATTGACCGTAATGAAAAACTGTTTTTT.

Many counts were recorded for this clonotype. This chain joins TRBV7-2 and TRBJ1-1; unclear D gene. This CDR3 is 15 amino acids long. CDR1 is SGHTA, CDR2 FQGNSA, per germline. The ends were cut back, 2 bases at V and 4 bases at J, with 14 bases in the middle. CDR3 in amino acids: CASSLRAGSGTEAFF. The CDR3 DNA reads TGTGCCAGCAGCTTACGGGCGGGCTCGGGCACTGAAGCTTTCTTT.

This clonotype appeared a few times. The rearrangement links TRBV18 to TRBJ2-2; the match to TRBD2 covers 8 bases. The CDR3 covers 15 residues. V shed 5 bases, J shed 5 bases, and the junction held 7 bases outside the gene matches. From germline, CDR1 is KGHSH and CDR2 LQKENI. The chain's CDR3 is CASSTSGSRTGELFF. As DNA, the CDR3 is TGTGCCAGCTCAACAAGCGGGAGTCGGACCGGGGAGCTGTTTTTT.